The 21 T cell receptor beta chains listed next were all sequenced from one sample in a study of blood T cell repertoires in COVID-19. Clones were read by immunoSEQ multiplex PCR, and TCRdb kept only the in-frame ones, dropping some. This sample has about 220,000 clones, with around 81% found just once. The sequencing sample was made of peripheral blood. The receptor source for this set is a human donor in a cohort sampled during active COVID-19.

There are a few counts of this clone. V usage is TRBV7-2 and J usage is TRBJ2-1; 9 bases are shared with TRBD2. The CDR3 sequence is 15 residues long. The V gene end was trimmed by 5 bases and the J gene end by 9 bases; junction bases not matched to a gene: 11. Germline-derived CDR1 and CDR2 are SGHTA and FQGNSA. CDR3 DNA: TGTGCCAGCAGCACCCCACGCGGCGGGGGGGTTGAGCAGTTCTTC. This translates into CASSTPRGGGVEQFF.

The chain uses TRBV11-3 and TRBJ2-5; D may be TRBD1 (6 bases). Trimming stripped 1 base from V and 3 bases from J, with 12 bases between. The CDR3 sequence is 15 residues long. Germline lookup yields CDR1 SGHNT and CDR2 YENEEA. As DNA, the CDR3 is TGTGCCAGCAGCTTAGTCCACAACAGGGAAGAGACCCAGTACTTC. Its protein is CASSLVHNREETQYF.

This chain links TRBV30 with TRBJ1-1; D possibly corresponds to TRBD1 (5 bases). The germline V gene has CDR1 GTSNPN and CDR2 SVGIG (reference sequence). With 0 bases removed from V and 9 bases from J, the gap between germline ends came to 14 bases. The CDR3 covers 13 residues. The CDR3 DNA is TGTGCCTGGAGTGTTCCGTCGGGGGGAAAAGCTTTCTTT. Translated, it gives CAWSVPSGGKAFF.

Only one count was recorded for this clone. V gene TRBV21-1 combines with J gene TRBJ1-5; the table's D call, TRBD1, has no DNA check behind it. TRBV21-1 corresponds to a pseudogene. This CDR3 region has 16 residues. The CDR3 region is CASPGTGECSNQPQHF. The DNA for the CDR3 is TGTGCCAGCCCCGGGACAGGGGAATGTAGCAATCAGCCCCAGCATTTT.

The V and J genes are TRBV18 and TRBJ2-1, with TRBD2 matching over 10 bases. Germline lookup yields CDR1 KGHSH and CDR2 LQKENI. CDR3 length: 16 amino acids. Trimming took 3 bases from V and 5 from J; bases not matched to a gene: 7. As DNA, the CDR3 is TGTGCCAGCTCACCCGCTAGCGGGAGCTCGGACAATGAGCAGTTCTTC. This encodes CASSPASGSSDNEQFF.

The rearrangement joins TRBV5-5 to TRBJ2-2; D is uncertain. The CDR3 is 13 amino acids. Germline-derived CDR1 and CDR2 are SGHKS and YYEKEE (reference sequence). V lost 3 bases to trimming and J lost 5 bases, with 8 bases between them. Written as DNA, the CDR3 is TGTGCCAGCAGCTACTTGAGGACCGGGGAGCTGTTTTTT. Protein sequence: CASSYLRTGELFF.

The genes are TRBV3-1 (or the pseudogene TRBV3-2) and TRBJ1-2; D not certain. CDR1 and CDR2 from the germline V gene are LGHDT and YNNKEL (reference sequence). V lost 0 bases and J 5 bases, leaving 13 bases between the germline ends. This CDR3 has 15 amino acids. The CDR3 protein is CASSQEPRAPYGYTF. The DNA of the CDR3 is TGTGCCAGCAGCCAAGAACCGCGGGCCCCATATGGCTACACCTTC.

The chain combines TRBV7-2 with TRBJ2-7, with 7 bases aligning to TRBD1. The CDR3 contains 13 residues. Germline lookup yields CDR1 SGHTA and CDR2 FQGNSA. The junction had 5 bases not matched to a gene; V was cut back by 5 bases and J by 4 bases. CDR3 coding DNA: TGTGCCAGCAGCCAATCACAGGGGTACGAGCAGTACTTC. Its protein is CASSQSQGYEQYF.

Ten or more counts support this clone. The CDR3: CASSPGGASGGIGQETQYF. CDR3 DNA sequence: TGTGCCAGCAGCCCAGGGGGGGCTAGCGGGGGAATAGGCCAAGAGACCCAGTACTTC. The chain recombines TRBV7-8 with TRBJ2-5; 10 nucleotides match TRBD2. V shed 5 bases and J 1 base; nucleotides not matched to a gene: 16. The CDR3 is made up of 19 amino acids. Germline lookup yields CDR1 SGHVS and CDR2 FQNEAQ.

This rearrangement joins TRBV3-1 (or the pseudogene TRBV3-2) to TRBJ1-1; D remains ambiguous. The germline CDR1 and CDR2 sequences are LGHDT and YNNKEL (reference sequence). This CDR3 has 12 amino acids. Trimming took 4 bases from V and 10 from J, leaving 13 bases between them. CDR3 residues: CASSPGARVAFF. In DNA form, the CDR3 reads TGTGCCAGCAGCCCCGGCGCGAGGGTAGCTTTCTTT.

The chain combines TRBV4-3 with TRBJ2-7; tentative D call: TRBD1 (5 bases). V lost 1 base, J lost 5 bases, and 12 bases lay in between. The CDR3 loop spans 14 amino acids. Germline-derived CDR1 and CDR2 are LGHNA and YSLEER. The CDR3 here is CASSQVAGLDEQYF. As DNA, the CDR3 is TGCGCCAGCAGCCAAGTGGCAGGGTTAGACGAGCAGTACTTC.

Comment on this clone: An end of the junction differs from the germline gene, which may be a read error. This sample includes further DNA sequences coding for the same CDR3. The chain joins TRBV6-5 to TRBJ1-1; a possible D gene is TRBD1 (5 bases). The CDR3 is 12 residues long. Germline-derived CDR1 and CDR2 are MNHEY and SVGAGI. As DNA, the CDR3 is TGTGCCAGCAGTTTTTCGGACACCGAAGCTTTCTTT. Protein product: CASSFSDTEAFF.

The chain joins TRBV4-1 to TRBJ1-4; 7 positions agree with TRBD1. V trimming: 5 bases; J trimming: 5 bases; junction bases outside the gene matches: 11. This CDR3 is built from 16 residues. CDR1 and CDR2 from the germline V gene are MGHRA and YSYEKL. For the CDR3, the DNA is TGCGCCAGCAGCGCACAACAGGGGCCGGAGAATGAAAAACTGTTTTTT. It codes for CASSAQQGPENEKLFF.

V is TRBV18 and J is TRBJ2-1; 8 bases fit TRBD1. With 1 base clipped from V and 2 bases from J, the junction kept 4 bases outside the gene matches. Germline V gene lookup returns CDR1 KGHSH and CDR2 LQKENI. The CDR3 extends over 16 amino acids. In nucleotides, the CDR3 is TGTGCCAGCTCACCACAACCGGGACAGGCCTACAATGAGCAGTTCTTC. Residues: CASSPQPGQAYNEQFF.

CDR3 nucleotides: TGTGCCAGCAGCTGGGGACAGGGGAACACCGGGGAGCTGTTTTTT. This translates into CASSWGQGNTGELFF. The V gene is TRBV7-2, the J gene TRBJ2-2, with 9 bases that match TRBD1. With 4 bases clipped from V and 1 base from J, the junction kept 1 base outside the gene matches. The CDR3 runs to 15 residues. In germline, CDR1 is SGHTA, CDR2 FQGNSA.

In DNA form, the CDR3 reads TGTGCCAGCAGTGTACAGGGGGCCTACGAGCAGTACTTC. Residues: CASSVQGAYEQYF. The rearrangement joins TRBV2 to TRBJ2-7; 8 nucleotides align to TRBD1. The CDR3 spans 13 residues. Germline values: CDR1 SNHLY, CDR2 FYNNEI. V gave up 4 bases and J gave up 2 bases; unmatched junction bases: 1.

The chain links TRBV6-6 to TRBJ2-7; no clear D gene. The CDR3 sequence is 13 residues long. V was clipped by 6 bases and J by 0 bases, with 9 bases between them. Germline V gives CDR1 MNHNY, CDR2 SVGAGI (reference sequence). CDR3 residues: CASSTQDSYEQYF. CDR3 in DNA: TGTGCCAGCAGCACACAAGACTCCTACGAGCAGTACTTC.

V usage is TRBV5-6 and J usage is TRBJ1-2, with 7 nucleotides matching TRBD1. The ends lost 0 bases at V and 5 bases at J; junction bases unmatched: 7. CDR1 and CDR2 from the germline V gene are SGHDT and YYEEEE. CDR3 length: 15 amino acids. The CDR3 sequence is CASSLVGLGQYGYTF. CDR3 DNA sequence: TGTGCCAGCAGCTTGGTGGGGTTGGGACAGTATGGCTACACCTTC.

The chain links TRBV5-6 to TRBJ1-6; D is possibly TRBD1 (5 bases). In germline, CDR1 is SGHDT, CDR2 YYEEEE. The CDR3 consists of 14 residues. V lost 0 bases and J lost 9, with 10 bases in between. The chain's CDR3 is CASSLAPRASPLHF. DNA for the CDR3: TGTGCCAGCAGCTTGGCCCCCAGGGCTTCACCCCTCCACTTT.

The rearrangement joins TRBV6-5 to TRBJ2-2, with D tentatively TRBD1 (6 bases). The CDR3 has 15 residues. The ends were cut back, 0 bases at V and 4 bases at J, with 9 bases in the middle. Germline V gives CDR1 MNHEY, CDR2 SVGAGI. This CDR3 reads CASSYSNRATGELFF. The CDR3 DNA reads TGTGCCAGCAGTTACTCGAACAGGGCCACCGGGGAGCTGTTTTTT.

The CDR3 DNA reads TGCGCCAGCAGCCTAAACGGAGACACAGATACGCAGTATTTT. This translates into CASSLNGDTDTQYF. V is TRBV4-1 and J is TRBJ2-3; D unresolved. The CDR3 covers 14 residues. The germline V gene encodes CDR1 MGHRA and CDR2 YSYEKL. With 4 bases removed from V and 2 bases from J, the gap between germline ends came to 10 bases.